This T cell receptor beta chain was captured by sequencing in a study of T cell repertoires in cytomegalovirus infection. Study-level information: Public TCR beta signature analysis indicated the presence of both CMV infection and matching HLA type. General observations from the study: Accumulated public TCR beta family frequency recognized individuals carrying CMV together with the relevant HLA. Clonotype analysis showed dominance of the ex vivo response by HLA-C-restricted CMV-specific TCR beta clonotypes.

Each CDR3 protein is one row after TCRdb ran MiXCR on the reads. The sample lists 150,000 to 200,000 distinct CDR3 sequences; 28% were seen once. The V end was cut by 7 bases, the J end by 6 bases, with 12 bases between. This CDR3 has 12 residues. Germline V gene data show CDR1 as LNHDA and CDR2 as SQIVND (reference sequence). A word on this clonotype: Its antigen remains unidentified.

Source material: PBMCs. The sequence derives from a human donor in good health (CMV status not recorded). Some clones in this sample may be carry-over from other donors' samples. V usage is TRBV19 and J usage is TRBJ1-2; D is undetermined. The CDR3 DNA sequence: TGTGCCAGTATCCGGCCGGGCCATGGCTACACCTTC. It is translated as CASIRPGHGYTF.